These 26 T cell receptor beta chains share one sample of origin, sequenced in a study of radiotherapy plus CTLA-4 blockade in lung cancer. The assay was immunoSEQ multiplex PCR, and TCRdb's table has in-frame clones only and misses some. The sample records around 40,000 clones, about 75% being singletons. The sample in question was peripheral blood, obtained from a patient treated with radiotherapy plus ipilimumab. Receptors were obtained from a human donor with non-small cell lung cancer who had stable disease on radiotherapy plus ipilimumab.

The sample holds one count of this clone. The chain recombines TRBV6-6 with TRBJ2-5, with 8 bases fitting TRBD2. The last part of the DNA fits TRBJ2-7 better; the J call may be wrong. This CDR3 is 14 amino acids long. Germline-derived CDR1 and CDR2 are MNHNY and SVGAGI (reference sequence). DNA for the CDR3: TGTGCCAGCTCCTATAGCGGGGAAGTCTACGAGCAGTACTTC. This translates into CASSYSGEVYEQYF.

The rearrangement joins TRBV30 to TRBJ1-3, with D uncertain. Germline assignment: CDR1 GTSNPN and CDR2 SVGIG (reference sequence). Trimming pared 2 bases from V and 1 base from J, leaving 3 bases between. There are 12 residues in the CDR3. CDR3 amino acids: CAWSPSGNTIYF. CDR3 in DNA: TGTGCCTGGAGTCCGTCTGGAAACACCATATATTTT.

The chain has TRBV7-9 and TRBJ1-3, with D unresolved. In germline, CDR1 is SEHNR, CDR2 FQNEAQ (reference sequence). The CDR3 spans 15 residues. V dropped 5 bases and J dropped 9 bases, with 20 bases sitting between them. The CDR3 bases are TGTGCCAGCAGCCCCGGTTCTACACTCTCGGGCACCATATATTTT. Translated: CASSPGSTLSGTIYF.

This rearrangement joins TRBV4-3 to TRBJ1-3, with D unresolved. V was trimmed by 1 base and J by 0 bases, leaving 10 bases between them. The germline V gene encodes CDR1 LGHNA and CDR2 YSLEER. The CDR3 is made up of 16 amino acids. The CDR3 region is CASSQGASYSGNTIYF. The CDR3 DNA reads TGCGCCAGCAGCCAAGGCGCCTCTTACTCTGGAAACACCATATATTTT.

CDR3 region: CASSQLGGDEKLFF. The CDR3, as DNA: TGTGCCAGCAGCCAATTAGGAGGGGATGAAAAACTGTTTTTT. The chain has TRBV14 and TRBJ1-4; D might be TRBD1 (5 bases). This CDR3 region has 14 residues. Looked up from germline, CDR1 is SGHDN and CDR2 is FVKESK. Deletions cut 2 bases from V and 6 bases from J, with 10 bases between. Combining the CDR3 with reference TRBV14 and TRBJ1-4 gives the whole variable domain EAGVTQFPSHSVIEKGQTVTLRCDPISGHDNLYWYRRVMGKEIKFLLHFVKESKQDESGMPNNRFLAERTGGTYSTLKVQPAELEDSGVYFCASSQLGGDEKLFFGSGTQLSVL.

The chain recombines TRBV19 with TRBJ1-5; no definite D call. The CDR3 runs 15 residues. Trimming pared 3 bases from V and 1 base from J, leaving 10 bases between. Germline V lookup: CDR1 LNHDA, CDR2 SQIVND (reference sequence). The CDR3 DNA is TGTGCCAGTAGTATGAGGGAAGCGAGCAATCAGCCCCAGCATTTT. It codes for CASSMREASNQPQHF.

The chain combines TRBV18 with TRBJ1-6, with 10 bases matching TRBD1. V shed 6 bases, J shed 8 bases, and the junction held 4 bases outside the gene matches. The CDR3 has 14 residues. Germline CDR1 reads KGHSH; CDR2 reads LQKENI. The CDR3 spells CASSQGQGDSPLHF. The CDR3, as DNA: TGTGCCAGCTCCCAAGGACAGGGGGATTCACCCCTCCACTTT.

The chain employs TRBV11-3 and TRBJ1-1, with 10 bases matching TRBD1. CDR1 is SGHNT and CDR2 is YENEEA in the germline V gene. V was pared by 4 bases and J by 4 bases, with 9 bases of the junction left unmatched. The CDR3 loop spans 16 amino acids. The CDR3 nucleotides are TGTGCCAGCAGCTACAGGGACAGGGGTCATGGCACTGAAGCTTTCTTT. Protein product: CASSYRDRGHGTEAFF.

V usage is TRBV5-1 and J usage is TRBJ1-2; 8 bases match TRBD1. The trim removed 0 bases at V and 4 bases at J, leaving 2 bases unmatched. The germline V gene encodes CDR1 SGHRS and CDR2 YFSETQ. CDR3 length equals 14 residues. CDR3 DNA: TGCGCCAGCAGCTTGGTGGACAGGGTCTATGGCTACACCTTC. Encoded protein: CASSLVDRVYGYTF.

The V and J genes are TRBV6-5 and TRBJ2-3; 7 bases line up with TRBD2. Trimming removed 2 bases from V and 3 bases from J; junction bases left unmatched: 8. CDR1 is MNHEY, CDR2 SVGAGI, per germline. The CDR3 covers 16 residues. CDR3 amino acids: CASSYGEGPRTDTQYF. CDR3 coding DNA: TGTGCCAGCAGTTACGGGGAGGGACCACGAACAGATACGCAGTATTTT.

V usage is TRBV4-3 and J usage is TRBJ1-3; the D gene is possibly TRBD1 (5 bases). The germline CDR1 and CDR2 sequences are LGHNA and YSLEER. V lost 0 bases and J 4 bases, leaving 16 bases between the germline ends. This CDR3 is built from 17 residues. The CDR3 DNA follows: TGCGCCAGCAGCCAAGACGGCGGGGTGGGGCTAGGAAACACCATATATTTT. Its translation: CASSQDGGVGLGNTIYF.

The chain is built from TRBV6-1 and TRBJ1-5, with D unclear. Trimming removed 2 bases at V and 1 base at J, with 21 bases between. Germline loops: CDR1 MNHNS, CDR2 SASEGT. The CDR3 extends over 19 amino acids. The CDR3 DNA reads TGTGCCAGCAGTGAAATTATGGGCCCCATCCCCCGGAGCAATCAGCCCCAGCATTTT. The encoded protein is CASSEIMGPIPRSNQPQHF.

This clone occurred a few times. This chain connects TRBV7-2 to TRBJ2-5, with D possibly being TRBD1 (5 bases). Trimming stripped 5 bases from V and 1 base from J, with 14 bases between. The CDR3 extends over 15 amino acids. The germline V gene encodes CDR1 SGHTA and CDR2 FQGNSA. The CDR3 spells CASSPQVLVQETQYF. The DNA for the CDR3 is TGTGCCAGCAGCCCACAGGTGCTGGTCCAAGAGACCCAGTACTTC.

The chain employs TRBV19 and TRBJ1-2; 7 bases align to TRBD1. V lost 6 bases to trimming and J lost 5 bases; unmatched junction nucleotides: 9. The CDR3 length is 14 residues. CDR1 is LNHDA and CDR2 is SQIVND in the germline V gene (reference sequence). DNA of the CDR3: TGTGCCAGTAGAACCCGGGACAGTCCTTATGGCTACACCTTC. It specifies CASRTRDSPYGYTF.

This chain uses TRBV29-1 with TRBJ1-1; D not resolved. The V end lost 7 bases, the J end lost 4 bases, and 16 bases lay between the germline ends. The CDR3 consists of 13 residues. Germline V gene lookup returns CDR1 SQVTM and CDR2 ANQGSEA. The CDR3: CSAEGGGGTEAFF. The DNA for the CDR3 is TGCAGCGCCGAAGGCGGAGGCGGCACTGAAGCTTTCTTT.

The V and J genes are TRBV4-3 and TRBJ1-1; TRBD1 is a possible D gene (6 bases). CDR1 and CDR2 (germline): LGHNA, YSLEER. The CDR3 contains 15 residues. V was trimmed by 4 bases and J by 5 bases, leaving 17 bases between them. Here the CDR3 DNA reads TGCGCCAGCAGCCCTAGTCCGGGGGGCGAAACTGAAGCTTTCTTT. The encoded protein is CASSPSPGGETEAFF.

This clone showed up just a few times. The chain uses TRBV29-1 and TRBJ1-2, with 8 nucleotides matching TRBD1. V trimming: 5 bases; J trimming: 8 bases; junction bases outside the gene matches: 10. CDR1 is SQVTM and CDR2 is ANQGSEA in the germline V gene. The CDR3 has 13 residues. The CDR3 reads CSVRGTGAHGYTF. As DNA, the CDR3 is TGCAGCGTTCGCGGGACAGGCGCCCACGGCTACACCTTC.

The chain joins TRBV6-5 to TRBJ1-2, with TRBD1 matching 8 bases. V dropped 4 bases and J dropped 6; count of bases not matched to a gene: 7. CDR1 and CDR2 (germline): MNHEY, SVGAGI. The CDR3 is 14 residues long. As DNA, the CDR3 is TGTGCCAGCAGTTCGGCAGGGGGCTATCATGGCTACACCTTC. Its translation: CASSSAGGYHGYTF.

This clone was detected only a few times. The chain has TRBV19 and TRBJ2-2; a possible D gene is TRBD1 (7 bases). Trimming pared 3 bases from V and 6 bases from J, leaving 14 bases between. The CDR3 consists of 15 residues. CDR1 and CDR2 (germline): LNHDA, SQIVND (reference sequence). The CDR3 reads CASSIRGAPPGELFF. The CDR3 nucleotides are TGTGCCAGTAGTATCAGGGGGGCGCCTCCCGGGGAGCTGTTTTTT.

This clone is a singleton in its sample. The chain recombines TRBV9 with TRBJ2-2; 12 bases agree with TRBD1. CDR1 and CDR2 (germline): SGDLS, YYNGEE. V lost 3 bases and J lost 5; bases outside the gene matches: 8. The CDR3 runs to 17 residues. The CDR3 nucleotides read TGTGCCAGCAGCGAAAACCGGGACAGGGGGCTTACCGGGGAGCTGTTTTTT. Amino acid sequence: CASSENRDRGLTGELFF.

The CDR3: CASSIGTSGDNEQFF. Written as DNA, the CDR3 is TGTGCCAGCAGCATAGGGACTAGCGGAGACAATGAGCAGTTCTTC. V is TRBV11-3 and J is TRBJ2-1; TRBD2 agrees at 11 bases. The CDR3 has 15 residues. Germline CDR1 is SGHNT and CDR2 is YENEEA. The junction had 5 bases not matched to a gene; V was cut back by 5 bases and J by 5 bases. Full variable domain (remainder filled in from reference TRBV11-3 and TRBJ2-1): EAGVVQSPRYKIIEKKQPVAFWCNPISGHNTLYWYLQNLGQGPELLIRYENEEAVDDSQLPKDRFSAERLKGVDSTLKIQPAELGDSAVYLCASSIGTSGDNEQFFGPGTRLTVL.

The chain joins TRBV19 to TRBJ1-2; D uncertain. From germline, CDR1 is LNHDA and CDR2 SQIVND (reference sequence). The CDR3 totals 14 residues. V lost 0 bases to trimming and J lost 4 bases, with 9 bases between them. The CDR3, as DNA: TGTGCCAGTAGTATAGATCAGTCTGTCTATGGCTACACCTTC. Protein product: CASSIDQSVYGYTF. Using reference TRBV19 and TRBJ1-2 for the parts outside the CDR3, the full variable domain is DGGITQSPKYLFRKEGQNVTLSCEQNLNHDAMYWYRQDPGQGLRLIYYSQIVNDFQKGDIAEGYSVSREKKESFPLTVTSAQKNPTAFYLCASSIDQSVYGYTFGSGTRLTVV.

The V and J genes are TRBV9 and TRBJ2-1; 8 nucleotides align to TRBD2. CDR1 SGDLS and CDR2 YYNGEE come from the germline V gene. V shed 3 bases, J shed 3 bases, and the junction held 11 bases outside the gene matches. The CDR3 has 17 residues. CDR3 coding DNA: TGTGCCAGCAGCGACCGAGAGCGGGGGTCCATCTACAATGAGCAGTTCTTC. This translates into CASSDRERGSIYNEQFF.

In nucleotides, the CDR3 is TGTGCCAGCAGCCAAAAGCCTGCTGCAACTAATGAAAAACTGTTTTTT. Residues: CASSQKPAATNEKLFF. The chain has TRBV4-2 and TRBJ1-4; D gene unclear. Between the trimmed V and J ends, which lost 2 bases and 0 bases, there was a span of 10 bases. CDR3 length: 16 amino acids. CDR1 and CDR2 (germline): LGHNA, YNFKEQ.

V is TRBV4-1 and J is TRBJ2-6, with D possibly matching TRBD2 (5 bases). Trimming shortened V by 4 bases and J by 0 bases, and 13 bases separated the two germline ends. The CDR3 is 17 amino acids. The V gene's germline CDR1 is MGHRA and CDR2 YSYEKL. The DNA of the CDR3 is TGCGCCAGCAGCCCGCGGGCTGGGCGCTCTGGGGCCAACGTCCTGACTTTC. Translating it yields CASSPRAGRSGANVLTF.

J is TRBJ1-1 and V is TRBV27; 7 nucleotides line up with TRBD1. Germline values: CDR1 MNHEY, CDR2 SMNVEV (reference sequence). This CDR3 comprises 13 residues. Losses at the gene ends were 8 bases for V and 9 bases for J; bases not matched to a gene: 12. This chain's CDR3 is CASALLPGQKAFF. CDR3 sequence (DNA): TGTGCCAGCGCACTTTTACCGGGACAGAAAGCTTTCTTT.